The sequence of this T cell receptor (beta chain) was determined in a study of spatial heterogeneity in lung cancer. About the study: TCR and UMI combinations that were unique each appeared, on average, more than ten times in raw reads.

Findings of the study overall: Tracking of tumor mutation counts was seen in expanded intratumoral alpha and beta TCR counts.

Germline V lookup: CDR1 MNHEY, CDR2 SMNVEV (reference sequence). J was trimmed by 7 bases and V by 8 bases; bases with no gene match: 7. This CDR3 has 14 amino acids. A distinct unique molecular identifier was carried by each TCR cDNA molecule. TCRdb called the 5' RACE reads again in MiXCR, with one record for every CDR3 protein. The profile shows about 800 distinct CDR3 sequences, 5.5% to 7.5% of them singletons. By frequency in the sample, this clonotype is medium-sized. Its matching antigen is unknown. Time point described: sample taken at primary tumor resection. Without sorting, whole RNA was sequenced from tumor, nontumor lung or frozen PBMC.

The origin of this receptor is a male donor with early-stage non-small cell lung cancer. This specimen consisted of lung tumor tissue, obtained at surgery. The rearrangement links TRBV27 to TRBJ2-5; 13 bases are shared with TRBD2. This CDR3 reads CASGLAGAMWTQYF. The CDR3 nucleotides read TGTGCCAGCGGACTAGCGGGGGCCATGTGGACCCAGTACTTC.